This note documents a single T cell receptor (beta chain) sequence. Its cognate antigen is unknown. The data belong to a study of Ad26.COV2.S vaccination and SARS-CoV-2 variants. The V end was cut by 3 bases, the J end by 4 bases, with 20 bases between. Per the germline V gene, CDR1 is GTSNPN and CDR2 is SVGIG (reference sequence). The length of the CDR3 is 16 residues. Findings and caveats of the study: Higher spike-specific TCR breadth was found in vaccine recipients than in placebo recipients. Responses of spike-specific T cells (both CD8+ and CD4+) reportedly showed substantial breadth after vaccination. The study found similar non-spike TCR breadth in vaccine and placebo recipients.

Generated by immunoSEQ multiplex PCR, the TCRdb table keeps only in-frame clones and is missing some. The sample lists 40,000 to 55,000 clones, roughly 84% occurring once. The chain couples TRBV30 to TRBJ2-3; perhaps D is TRBD1 or TRBD2 (5 bases each). The TCR was taken from a human donor who had recovered from COVID-19. This sample comprised peripheral blood, obtained after recovery from COVID-19. This chain's CDR3 is CAWREDVGTGADTQYF. CDR3 DNA sequence: TGTGCCTGGAGGGAAGACGTTGGGACCGGGGCAGATACGCAGTATTTT.